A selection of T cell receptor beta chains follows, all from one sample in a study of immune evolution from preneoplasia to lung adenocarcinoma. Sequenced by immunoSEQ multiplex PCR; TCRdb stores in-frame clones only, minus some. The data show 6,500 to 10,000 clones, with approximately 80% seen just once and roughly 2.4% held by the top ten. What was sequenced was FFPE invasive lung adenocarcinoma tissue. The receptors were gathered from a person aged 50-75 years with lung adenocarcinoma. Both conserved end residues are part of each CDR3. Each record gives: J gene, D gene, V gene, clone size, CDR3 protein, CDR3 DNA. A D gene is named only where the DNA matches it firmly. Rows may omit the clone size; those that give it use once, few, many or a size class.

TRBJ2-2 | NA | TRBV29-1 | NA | CSVKGTVNTGELFF | TGCAGCGTAAAGGGGACCGTGAACACCGGGGAGCTGTTTTTT
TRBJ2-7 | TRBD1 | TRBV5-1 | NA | CASSSYGTGEYEQYF | TGCGCCAGCAGCTCCTACGGGACAGGGGAATACGAGCAGTACTTC
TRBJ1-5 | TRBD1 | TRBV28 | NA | CASSSRQGSYSNQPQHF | TGTGCCAGCAGCTCTCGACAGGGGTCGTATAGCAATCAGCCCCAGCATTTT
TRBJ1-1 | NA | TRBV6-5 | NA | CASSSYRDSEAFF | TGTGCCAGCAGTTCCTACAGGGATTCTGAAGCTTTCTTT
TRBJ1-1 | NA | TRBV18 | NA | CASSPGQGRLREAFF | TGTGCCAGCTCACCAGGGCAGGGAAGGCTTCGTGAAGCTTTCTTT
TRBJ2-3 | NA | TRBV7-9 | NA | CASSLVGAPSDTQYF | TGTGCCAGCAGCTTGGTTGGCGCTCCGTCGGATACGCAGTATTTT
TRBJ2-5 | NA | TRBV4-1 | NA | CASSQQHGIQTQYF | TGCGCCAGCAGCCAACAACATGGCATTCAGACCCAGTACTTC
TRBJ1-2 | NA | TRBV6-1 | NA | CASSEARGNNYGYTF | TGTGCCAGCAGTGAAGCAAGGGGGAACAACTATGGCTACACCTTC
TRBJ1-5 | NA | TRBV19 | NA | CASSIVDSSNQPQHF | TGTGCCAGTAGTATAGTCGACAGTAGCAATCAGCCCCAGCATTTT
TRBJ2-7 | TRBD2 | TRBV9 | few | CASSVGSGKTYEQYF | TGTGCCAGCAGCGTAGGTAGCGGGAAGACCTACGAGCAGTACTTC
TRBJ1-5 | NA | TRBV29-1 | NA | CSVGETARSPQHF | TGCAGCGTTGGAGAGACGGCCAGGTCACCCCAGCATTTT
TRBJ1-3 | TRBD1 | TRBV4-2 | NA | CASSQEDRAGNTIYF | TGTGCCAGCAGCCAAGAAGACAGGGCTGGAAACACCATATATTTT
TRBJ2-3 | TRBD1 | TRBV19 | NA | CASNGQDTDTQYF | TGTGCCAGTAATGGACAGGACACAGATACGCAGTATTTT
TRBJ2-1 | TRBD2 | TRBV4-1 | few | CASSQDDGRSYNEQFF | TGCGCCAGCAGCCAAGACGACGGGAGGTCCTACAATGAGCAGTTCTTC
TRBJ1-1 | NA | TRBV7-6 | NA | CASSAQENTEAFF | TGTGCCAGCAGCGCTCAGGAGAACACTGAAGCTTTCTTT
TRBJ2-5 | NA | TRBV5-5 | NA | CASSARVARETQYF | TGTGCCAGCAGCGCCCGGGTCGCCAGGGAGACCCAGTACTTC
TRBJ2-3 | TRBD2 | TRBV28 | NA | CASSILDWSGVGADTQYF | TGTGCCAGCAGTATTCTGGACTGGAGCGGGGTGGGGGCAGATACGCAGTATTTT
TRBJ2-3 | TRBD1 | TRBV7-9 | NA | CASRTYIRGQDTQYF | TGTGCCAGCAGGACTTACATTAGGGGGCAAGATACGCAGTATTTT
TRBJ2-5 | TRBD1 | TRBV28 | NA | CASKQGAGGETQYF | TGTGCCAGCAAGCAGGGGGCGGGCGGAGAGACCCAGTACTTC
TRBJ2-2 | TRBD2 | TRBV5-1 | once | CASCSLAGTGELFF | TGCGCCAGCTGCTCACTAGCGGGCACCGGGGAGCTGTTTTTT
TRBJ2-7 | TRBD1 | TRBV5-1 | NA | CASSPGDRGYEQYF | TGCGCCAGCAGCCCGGGGGACAGGGGTTACGAGCAGTACTTC
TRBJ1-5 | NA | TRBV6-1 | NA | CASSDRSPQGVYSNQPQHF | TGTGCCAGCAGTGACAGATCCCCCCAGGGCGTTTATAGCAATCAGCCCCAGCATTTT
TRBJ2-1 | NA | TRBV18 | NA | CASSPQGFSYNEQFF | TGTGCCAGCTCACCACAAGGTTTCTCCTACAATGAGCAGTTCTTC
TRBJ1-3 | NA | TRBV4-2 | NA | CASSQSRAQYSGNTIYF | TGTGCCAGCAGCCAATCCAGGGCACAGTACTCTGGAAACACCATATATTTT
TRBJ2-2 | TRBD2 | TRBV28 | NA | CASSFGLAGIFGELFF | TGTGCCAGCAGTTTTGGACTAGCGGGCATCTTCGGGGAGCTGTTTTTT
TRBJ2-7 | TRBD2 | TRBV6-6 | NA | CASSQTSGSPEQYF | TGTGCCAGCAGTCAGACTAGCGGGAGTCCCGAGCAGTACTTC
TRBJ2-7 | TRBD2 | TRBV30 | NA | CAWSIGLADYRPRLKYEQYF | TGTGCCTGGAGCATCGGACTAGCGGACTATAGACCTCGATTGAAATACGAGCAGTACTTC
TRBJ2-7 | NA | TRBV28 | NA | CASSFSGDIYEQYF | TGTGCCAGCAGTTTTTCGGGGGATATCTACGAGCAGTACTTC
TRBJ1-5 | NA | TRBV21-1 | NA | CASGSSNYSNQPQHF | TGTGCCAGCGGGTCCTCTAATTATAGCAATCAGCCCCAGCATTTT
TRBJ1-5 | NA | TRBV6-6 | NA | CASSYSSQISNQPQHF | TGTGCCAGCAGTTACTCCTCGCAGATTAGCAATCAGCCCCAGCATTTT
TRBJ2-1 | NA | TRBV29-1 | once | CSVEHGRGYNEQFF | TGCAGCGTTGAACACGGGAGAGGTTACAATGAGCAGTTCTTC
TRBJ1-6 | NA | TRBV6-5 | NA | CASSYTTGDNSPLHF | TGTGCCAGCAGTTACACGACAGGAGATAATTCACCCCTCCACTTT
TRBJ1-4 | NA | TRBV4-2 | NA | CASSSQREKLFF | TGTGCCAGCAGCTCTCAGAGGGAAAAACTGTTTTTT
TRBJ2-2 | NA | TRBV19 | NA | CASRSRQSANTGELFF | TGTGCCAGTAGATCTCGACAGAGCGCGAACACCGGGGAGCTGTTTTTT
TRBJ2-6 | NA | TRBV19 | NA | CASTETGSGANVLTF | TGTGCCAGTACCGAAACAGGGTCCGGGGCCAACGTCCTGACTTTC
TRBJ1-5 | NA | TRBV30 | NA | CAWSRISNQPQHF | TGTGCCTGGAGCCGGATCAGCAATCAGCCCCAGCATTTT
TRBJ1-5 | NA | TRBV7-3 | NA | CASSTDRNQPQHF | TGTGCCAGCAGCACCGACAGGAATCAGCCCCAGCATTTT
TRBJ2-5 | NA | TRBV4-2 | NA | CASSQDRMGGTETQYF | TGTGCCAGCAGCCAAGATAGAATGGGGGGAACAGAGACCCAGTACTTC
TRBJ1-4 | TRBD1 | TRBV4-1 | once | CASSQVFLGTGNEKLFF | TGCGCCAGCAGCCAAGTCTTTCTAGGGACAGGGAATGAAAAACTGTTTTTT
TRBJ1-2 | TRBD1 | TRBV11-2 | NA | CASSSQTGVDYGYTF | TGTGCCAGCAGCTCGCAGACAGGGGTGGACTATGGCTACACCTTC
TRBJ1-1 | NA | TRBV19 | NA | CASSIHRATTEAFF | TGTGCCAGTAGTATACACAGGGCGACCACTGAAGCTTTCTTT
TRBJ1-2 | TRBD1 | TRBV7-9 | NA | CASSPDEDRIYGYTF | TGTGCCAGCAGCCCCGACGAGGACAGGATCTATGGCTACACCTTC
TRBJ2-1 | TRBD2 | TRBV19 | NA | CASGRGSGRHYNEQFF | TGTGCCAGCGGGAGAGGAAGCGGGAGGCACTACAATGAGCAGTTCTTC
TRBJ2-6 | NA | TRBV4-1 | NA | CASSNDEPQSRANVLTF | TGCGCCAGCAGCAATGACGAACCACAAAGTCGGGCCAACGTCCTGACTTTC
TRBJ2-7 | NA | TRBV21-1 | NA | CASSTPLPGLAGEDEQYF | TGTGCCAGCAGCACCCCGCTACCGGGACTAGCGGGAGAAGACGAGCAGTACTTC
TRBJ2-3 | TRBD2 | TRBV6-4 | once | CASSNHSGVTDTQYF | TGTGCCAGCAGCAACCATAGCGGGGTCACAGATACGCAGTATTTT
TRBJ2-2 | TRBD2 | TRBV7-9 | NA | CASSLAVAGDTGELFF | TGTGCCAGCAGCTTAGCGGTAGCGGGAGACACCGGGGAGCTGTTTTTT
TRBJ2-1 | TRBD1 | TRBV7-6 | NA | CASSLGQGNNEQFF | TGTGCCAGCAGCTTAGGACAGGGGAACAATGAGCAGTTCTTC
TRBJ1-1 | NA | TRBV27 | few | CASSLIGTPEAFF | TGTGCCAGCAGTTTAATCGGGACCCCTGAAGCTTTCTTT
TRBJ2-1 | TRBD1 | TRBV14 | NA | CASSAPTGTGVYEQFF | TGTGCCAGCAGCGCTCCGACCGGGACAGGGGTGTACGAGCAGTTCTTC
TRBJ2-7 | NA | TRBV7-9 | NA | CASSSSGVPFTYEQYF | TGTGCCAGCAGCTCCTCCGGTGTACCTTTTACCTACGAGCAGTACTTC
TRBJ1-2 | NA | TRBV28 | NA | CAIRTFNYGYTF | TGTGCCATCCGGACCTTCAACTATGGCTACACCTTC
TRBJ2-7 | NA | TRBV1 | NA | CTSSQQRVGSYEQYF | TGCACCAGCAGCCAGCAAAGGGTTGGGTCCTACGAGCAGTACTTC
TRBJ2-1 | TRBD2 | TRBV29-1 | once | CSVESGLAGIYNEQFF | TGCAGCGTTGAATCGGGACTAGCGGGGATCTACAATGAGCAGTTCTTC
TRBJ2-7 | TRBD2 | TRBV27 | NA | CASSPTQNRGTSQYF | TGTGCCAGCAGTCCGACACAGAACCGCGGGACTAGCCAGTACTTC
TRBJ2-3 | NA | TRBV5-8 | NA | CASSLEVTDTQYF | TGTGCCAGCAGCTTGGAGGTCACAGATACGCAGTATTTT
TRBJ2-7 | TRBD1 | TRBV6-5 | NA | CASKISRDRAEQYF | TGTGCCAGCAAAATTTCGCGGGACAGGGCCGAGCAGTACTTC
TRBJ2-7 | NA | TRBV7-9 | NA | CASSFTQGDEQYF | TGTGCCAGCAGCTTTACACAGGGCGACGAGCAGTACTTC